This T cell receptor (beta chain) was captured by sequencing in a study of tumor-infiltrating lymphocytes in primary liver carcinoma. Study-level background: Tissue type made little difference to sample yields of roughly 3.65 to 7.13 million productive TCRbeta reads.

Unsorted bulk tissue, roughly 19-34 mg of it, served as the source for co-extraction of RNA and DNA. There were only treatment-naive patients, all with chronic HBV infection. V was trimmed by 9 bases and J by 6 bases, leaving 24 bases between them. CDR1 and CDR2 from the germline V gene are SGHAT and FQNNGV. CDR3 size: 15 residues. From around 0.5 ug total RNA, TCR beta cDNA was generated with a primer in the constant region. Libraries of TCR beta came from three nested multiplex PCR rounds with slightly modified ARM-PCR. In the first two PCR rounds, TRBV1-TRBV30 forward primers were paired with a C-beta reverse primer, and each round lasted approximately 9 cycles. TCRdb passed the multiplex PCR reads through MiXCR, listing each CDR3 protein once. The profile covers approximately 190,000 distinct CDR3 sequences, with approximately 80% appearing a single time and 18% taken by the ten largest. In this sample, this clonotype turned up once.

This TCR was sampled from a man aged 35 to 55 with primary liver carcinoma and hepatitis B virus infection. V gene TRBV11-2 combines with J gene TRBJ2-7; D is possibly TRBD1 (6 bases). The sample taken for sequencing was tumor tissue from primary liver carcinoma. Here the CDR3 reads CASNLTLAGASEQYF. The CDR3 DNA reads as TGTGCCAGTAACTTAACCCTAGCAGGGGCTAGCGAGCAGTACTTC.